This T cell receptor beta chain was sequenced during a study of cytomegalovirus exposure and HLA in healthy donors. The PCR made use of 60 Vbeta and 13 Jbeta primers. Sequenced by immunoSEQ multiplex PCR; TCRdb stores in-frame clones only, minus some. The sample carries 100,000 to 150,000 clones, less than 85% recorded once. As for the donors, each was a healthy bone marrow donor. In this sample, this clone turned up a few times. Germline V lookup: CDR1 SGHTS, CDR2 YDEGEE. The ends lost 3 bases at V and 7 bases at J; junction bases unmatched: 14. The CDR3 spans 16 residues. This sequence joins TRBV5-8 and TRBJ1-2; 8 nucleotides align to TRBD1. This TCR came from a man younger than 35 in good health and CMV-seropositive. Sequencing was carried out using PBMCs. As DNA, the CDR3 is TGTGCCAGCAGCTCGAAGGGACAGGTCGACGTCGGTGGCTACACCTTC. It yields the protein CASSSKGQVDVGGYTF.